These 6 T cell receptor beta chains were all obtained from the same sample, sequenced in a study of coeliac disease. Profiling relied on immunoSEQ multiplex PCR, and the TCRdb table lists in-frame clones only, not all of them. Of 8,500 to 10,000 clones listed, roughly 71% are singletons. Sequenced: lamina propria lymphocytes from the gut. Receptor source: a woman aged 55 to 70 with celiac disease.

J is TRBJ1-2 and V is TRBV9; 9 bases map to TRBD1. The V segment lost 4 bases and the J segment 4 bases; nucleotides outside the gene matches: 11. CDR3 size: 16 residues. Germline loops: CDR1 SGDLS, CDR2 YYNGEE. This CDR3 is CASSLSPTGGTYGYTF. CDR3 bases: TGTGCCAGCAGCCTGAGCCCGACAGGGGGGACCTATGGCTACACCTTC.

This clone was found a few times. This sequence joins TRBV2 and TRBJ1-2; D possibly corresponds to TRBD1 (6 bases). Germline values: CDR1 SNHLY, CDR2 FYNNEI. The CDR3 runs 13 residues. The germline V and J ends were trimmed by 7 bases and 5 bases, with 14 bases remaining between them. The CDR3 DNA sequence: TGTGCCAGCATGGACAGAGTAAATTATGGCTACACCTTC. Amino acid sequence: CASMDRVNYGYTF.

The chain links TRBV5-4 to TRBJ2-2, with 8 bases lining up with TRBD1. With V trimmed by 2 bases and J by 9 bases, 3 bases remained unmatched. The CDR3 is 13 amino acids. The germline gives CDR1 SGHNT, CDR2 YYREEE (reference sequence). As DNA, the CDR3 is TGTGCCAGCAGCTTCGACAGGGGCCGGGAGCTGTTTTTT. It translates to CASSFDRGRELFF.

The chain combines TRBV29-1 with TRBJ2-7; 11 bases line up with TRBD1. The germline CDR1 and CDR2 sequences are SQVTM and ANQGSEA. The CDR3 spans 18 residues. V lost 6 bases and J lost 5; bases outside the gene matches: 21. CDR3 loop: CSVRMGQGGWGEGHEQYF. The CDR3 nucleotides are TGCAGCGTGAGAATGGGACAGGGGGGATGGGGAGAGGGCCACGAGCAGTACTTC.

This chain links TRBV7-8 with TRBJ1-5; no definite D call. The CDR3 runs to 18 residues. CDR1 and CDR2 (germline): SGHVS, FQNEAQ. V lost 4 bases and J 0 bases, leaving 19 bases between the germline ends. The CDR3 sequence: CASSSNPTGDNSNQPQHF. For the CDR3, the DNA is TGTGCCAGCAGCTCTAACCCGACCGGGGATAATAGCAATCAGCCCCAGCATTTT.

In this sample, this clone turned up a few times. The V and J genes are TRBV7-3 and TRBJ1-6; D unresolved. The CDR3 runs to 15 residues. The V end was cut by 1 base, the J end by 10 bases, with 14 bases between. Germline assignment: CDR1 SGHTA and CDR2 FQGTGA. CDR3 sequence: CASSLNPTLGSPLHF. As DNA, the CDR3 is TGTGCCAGCAGCTTAAACCCAACCCTAGGATCACCCCTCCACTTT.